This TCR beta chain was recovered during a study of T cells in localized non-small cell lung cancer. Sequencing was performed with immunoSEQ multiplex PCR; in TCRdb, only in-frame clones are kept and a portion is missing. The sample includes a few thousand clones, about 40% of them seen just once. The CDR3 is made up of 14 amino acids. With V trimmed by 4 bases and J by 4 bases, 5 bases remained unmatched. Germline-derived CDR1 and CDR2 are SGHRS and YFSETQ. This receptor was identified in a woman aged 40-69 years with stage II squamous cell lung carcinoma. Sequences were derived from normal lung tissue next to the tumor, sampled before any cancer treatment. The chain is built from TRBV5-1 and TRBJ2-3, with TRBD2 matching 8 bases. The CDR3 nucleotides are TGCGCCAGCAGCCTGTTCGGGGGGGCAGATACGCAGTATTTT. Amino acid sequence: CASSLFGGADTQYF. Drawing the rest from reference TRBV5-1 and TRBJ2-3, the complete variable domain is KAGVTQTPRYLIKTRGQQVTLSCSPISGHRSVSWYQQTPGQGLQFLFEYFSETQRNKGNFPGRFSGRQFSNSRSEMNVSTLELGDSALYLCASSLFGGADTQYFGPGTRLTVL.